These T cell receptor beta chains were read from a single sample in a study of blood T cell repertoires in COVID-19. TCRdb's copy holds only in-frame clones and misses some; the assay was immunoSEQ multiplex PCR. There are about 200,000 clones in the sample; 70% to 85% occur only once, and approximately 6.9% lies in the top ten. Input material: peripheral blood. The receptors were gathered from a human donor with acute or convalescent COVID-19. The donor label of this sample is uncertain. The CDR3 runs from the conserved cysteine through the conserved F or W. Fields, in order: V gene, D gene, J gene, clone size, CDR3 DNA, CDR3 protein. A D gene is named only where the DNA matches it firmly. A row's size may be missing; if present it is once, few, many or a size class.

v_gene: TRBV19; d_gene: .; j_gene: TRBJ1-3; abundance: .; CDR3nt: TGTGCCAGTAGTATAGCCTCTCTTTTGGGGGCGAGCTCTGGAAACACCATATATTTT; CDR3aa: CASSIASLLGASSGNTIYF
v_gene: TRBV7-2; d_gene: .; j_gene: TRBJ1-6; abundance: .; CDR3nt: TGTGCCAGCAGCCTCAACACCCCTTCACCCCTCCACTTT; CDR3aa: CASSLNTPSPLHF
v_gene: TRBV9; d_gene: TRBD2; j_gene: TRBJ2-1; abundance: once; CDR3nt: TGTGCCAGCAGCGCCCCTAGCGGGAGAAATGTTGAGCAGTTCTTC; CDR3aa: CASSAPSGRNVEQFF
v_gene: TRBV6-1; d_gene: .; j_gene: TRBJ1-2; abundance: .; CDR3nt: TGTGCCAGCAGTGATTCAGGGGCCTATGGCTACACCTTC; CDR3aa: CASSDSGAYGYTF
v_gene: TRBV4-3; d_gene: TRBD2; j_gene: TRBJ2-3; abundance: few; CDR3nt: TGCGCCAGCAGCCAAGATAGCGGGAGTCTAGATACGCAGTATTTT; CDR3aa: CASSQDSGSLDTQYF
v_gene: TRBV5-1; d_gene: .; j_gene: TRBJ1-4; abundance: few; CDR3nt: TGCGCCAGCAGCTTGGAAGGGGGTCGAGAAAAACTGTTTTTT; CDR3aa: CASSLEGGREKLFF
v_gene: TRBV19; d_gene: .; j_gene: TRBJ2-7; abundance: once; CDR3nt: TGTGCCAGTAGTATAGCCAGGGCGCCCTACGAGCAGTACTTC; CDR3aa: CASSIARAPYEQYF
v_gene: TRBV11-2; d_gene: .; j_gene: TRBJ2-2; abundance: once; CDR3nt: TGTGCCAGCAGCTTAGTAAGGGGAAACACCGGGGAGCTGTTTTTT; CDR3aa: CASSLVRGNTGELFF
v_gene: TRBV25-1; d_gene: .; j_gene: TRBJ1-1; abundance: once; CDR3nt: TGTGCCAGCAGTGCTCAAGGGAGTAGGACTGAAGCTTTCTTT; CDR3aa: CASSAQGSRTEAFF
v_gene: TRBV18; d_gene: .; j_gene: TRBJ1-1; abundance: .; CDR3nt: TGTGCCAGCTCACCTATGGGGGGACGTGAAGCTTTCTTT; CDR3aa: CASSPMGGREAFF
v_gene: TRBV12-3/TRBV12-4; d_gene: .; j_gene: TRBJ2-2; abundance: .; CDR3nt: TGTGCCAGCAGGCCTACTATCGGGGAGCTGTTTTTT; CDR3aa: CASRPTIGELFF
v_gene: TRBV24-1; d_gene: TRBD1; j_gene: TRBJ1-1; abundance: once; CDR3nt: TGTGCCACCAGTGACCCCGGGACAGGGATGCGGGCTTTCTTT; CDR3aa: CATSDPGTGMRAFF
v_gene: TRBV19; d_gene: .; j_gene: TRBJ1-1; abundance: .; CDR3nt: TGTGCCAGTAGTATAGTCGGCGGGAACACTGAAGCTTTCTTT; CDR3aa: CASSIVGGNTEAFF
v_gene: TRBV4-3; d_gene: TRBD1; j_gene: TRBJ1-4; abundance: .; CDR3nt: TGCGCCAGCAGCCAAGACTCCGGGACAGGGAATGAAAAACTGTTTTTT; CDR3aa: CASSQDSGTGNEKLFF
v_gene: TRBV6-2/TRBV6-3; d_gene: .; j_gene: TRBJ1-1; abundance: .; CDR3nt: TGTGCCAGCAGTTACACCCAGTGGGGACTGAAGAACACTGAAGCTTTCTTT; CDR3aa: CASSYTQWGLKNTEAFF
v_gene: TRBV9; d_gene: .; j_gene: TRBJ1-2; abundance: .; CDR3nt: TGTGCCAGCAGCGTAGGACAGGAAAGTAGTGGCTACACCTTC; CDR3aa: CASSVGQESSGYTF
v_gene: TRBV6-5; d_gene: .; j_gene: TRBJ2-3; abundance: .; CDR3nt: TGTGCCAGCAGCTCAAGAGGCTCGTCCACAGATACGCAGTATTTT; CDR3aa: CASSSRGSSTDTQYF
v_gene: TRBV6-1; d_gene: .; j_gene: TRBJ1-3; abundance: .; CDR3nt: TGTGCCAGCAGTGAAGAGGGGGTCTCTGGAAACACCATATATTTT; CDR3aa: CASSEEGVSGNTIYF
v_gene: TRBV7-2; d_gene: .; j_gene: TRBJ2-5; abundance: .; CDR3nt: TGTGCCAGCAGCTTAGGGGGCTCGACAGTCCGCCAAGAGACCCAGTACTTC; CDR3aa: CASSLGGSTVRQETQYF
v_gene: TRBV7-9; d_gene: .; j_gene: TRBJ1-4; abundance: .; CDR3nt: TGTGCCAGCAGCTTAGGGACAGCAGATGAAAAACTGTTTTTT; CDR3aa: CASSLGTADEKLFF
v_gene: TRBV2; d_gene: .; j_gene: TRBJ1-4; abundance: .; CDR3nt: TGTGCCAGCAGGCCCAGACAGGCAACTAATGAAAAACTGTTTTTT; CDR3aa: CASRPRQATNEKLFF
v_gene: TRBV28; d_gene: TRBD1; j_gene: TRBJ1-6; abundance: .; CDR3nt: TGTGCCAGCAGTACCGCCGGGACAGGGGATTCACCCCTCCACTTT; CDR3aa: CASSTAGTGDSPLHF
v_gene: TRBV5-4; d_gene: TRBD1; j_gene: TRBJ2-7; abundance: few; CDR3nt: TGTGCCAGCAGCCCCGGACAGGGTCCTTACGAGCAGTACTTC; CDR3aa: CASSPGQGPYEQYF
v_gene: TRBV11-2; d_gene: .; j_gene: TRBJ2-5; abundance: once; CDR3nt: TGTGCCAGCAGCCCCACCGGGGCAGGGGACCCTATGGAGACCCAGTACTTC; CDR3aa: CASSPTGAGDPMETQYF
v_gene: TRBV5-1; d_gene: TRBD2; j_gene: TRBJ2-5; abundance: once; CDR3nt: TGCGCCAGCAGCTTGGCCTCGCGGGGGACCCAAGAGACCCAGTACTTC; CDR3aa: CASSLASRGTQETQYF
v_gene: TRBV27; d_gene: .; j_gene: TRBJ2-7; abundance: .; CDR3nt: TGTGCCAGCAGTAACTCAGGGGCAGGGTCCTACGAGCAGTACTTC; CDR3aa: CASSNSGAGSYEQYF
v_gene: TRBV5-1; d_gene: TRBD2; j_gene: TRBJ2-1; abundance: .; CDR3nt: TGCGCCAGCAGTTTCCTCGCGGGAGAAGGGAATGAGCAGTTCTTC; CDR3aa: CASSFLAGEGNEQFF
v_gene: TRBV7-2; d_gene: TRBD2; j_gene: TRBJ2-1; abundance: .; CDR3nt: TGTGCCAGCAAAAGACTAGCGGGAGGGAACAATGAGCAGTTCTTC; CDR3aa: CASKRLAGGNNEQFF
v_gene: TRBV6-1; d_gene: .; j_gene: TRBJ1-2; abundance: .; CDR3nt: TGTGCCAGCAGTGAAGGGCAGGGGACACGCTATGGCTACACCTTC; CDR3aa: CASSEGQGTRYGYTF